This T cell receptor beta chain was identified in a study of molecular identifiers for immune sequencing clone quantification. This CDR3 contains 15 residues. With V trimmed by 3 bases and J by 6 bases, 7 bases remained unmatched. From germline, CDR1 is SGHTA and CDR2 FQGTGA. TCRdb called the PCR reads again in MiXCR, with one record for every CDR3 protein. The sample contains around 460,000 distinct CDR3 sequences, 20% to 25% of which appear only once. This TCR came from a human donor in good health. Some libraries in this study had Jurkat cell RNA spiked in. Material for sequencing was naive CD8+ T cells from blood, with Jurkat cell RNA spiked in. Subset given: FACS-sorted CD8+CD4-CCR7+CD45RA+ naive T cells. J is TRBJ2-1 and V is TRBV7-3, with 8 nucleotides matching TRBD2. Here the CDR3 DNA reads TGTGCCAGCAGCTTTTTAGCGGGATATGGCAATGAGCAGTTCTTC. This encodes CASSFLAGYGNEQFF.